This T cell receptor (beta chain) emerged from a study of cytomegalovirus exposure and HLA in healthy donors. Points from the study as a whole: The study designated 150 or so TCR beta chains cytomegalovirus-associated. Later analysis associated a missense DCLRE1C variant with TCR beta V- and J-gene trimming.

13 Jbeta primers and 60 Vbeta primers were used for the PCR. The table came from immunoSEQ multiplex PCR; TCRdb's copy has only in-frame clones and leaves some out. With 68,000 or so clones in the sample, the ten largest clones hold approximately 7.5%. Comment on this clone: The antigen is undetermined.

The germline CDR1 and CDR2 sequences are SGDLS and YYNGEE. This CDR3 region has 16 residues. The ends lost 0 bases at V and 3 bases at J; junction bases unmatched: 5. Sequenced: PBMCs. The receptor's source is a female donor in good health and CMV-seropositive. This chain uses TRBV9 with TRBJ2-5; 10 positions match TRBD2. The chain's CDR3 is CASSVEASGREETQYF. The CDR3 DNA reads as TGTGCCAGCAGCGTAGAGGCTAGCGGGAGAGAAGAGACCCAGTACTTC.